These 20 T cell receptor beta chains originate from one sample sequenced in a study of cytomegalovirus exposure and HLA in healthy donors. The PCR made use of 60 Vbeta and 13 Jbeta primers. Sequenced by immunoSEQ multiplex PCR; TCRdb stores in-frame clones only, minus some. Counted here are about 140,000 clones, roughly 86% occurring once; the ten biggest clones make up about 3.2%. The sample comprised PBMCs. Receptors originate from a man younger than 35 in good health and CMV-seropositive.

Of note for this clone: Other DNA sequences in this specimen translate into the identical CDR3. V gene TRBV6-5 combines with J gene TRBJ2-7; 10 bases match TRBD2. The CDR3 is 15 residues long. Unmatched junction bases numbered 9, after V lost 5 bases and J lost 5 bases. CDR1 MNHEY and CDR2 SVGAGI come from the germline V gene. The CDR3 DNA reads TGTGCCAGCAGTCTCCCACTAGCGGGACTCAACGAGCAGTACTTC. It specifies CASSLPLAGLNEQYF.

The CDR3 coding sequence is TGTGCCAGCAGCTTATCGCAGGATAGCGGGAGTAGGGAGACCCAGTACTTC. As protein: CASSLSQDSGSRETQYF. The chain employs TRBV7-6 and TRBJ2-5; 9 positions match TRBD2. V lost 2 bases to trimming and J lost 5 bases; unmatched junction nucleotides: 12. This CDR3 has 17 amino acids. Germline V CDR1 and CDR2: SGHVS, FNYEAQ.

V gene TRBV14 combines with J gene TRBJ2-6, with 9 bases that match TRBD1. This CDR3 is 18 amino acids long. J gave up 0 bases and V 4 bases, and 7 bases lay outside the gene matches. Germline lookup yields CDR1 SGHDN and CDR2 FVKESK. The CDR3 nucleotides are TGTGCCAGCAGCCCCCTGGGACAGGGTCTCTCTGGGGCCAACGTCCTGACTTTC. This encodes CASSPLGQGLSGANVLTF.

The chain employs TRBV5-1 and TRBJ2-2; the D gene is possibly TRBD2 (5 bases). Germline V gene data show CDR1 as SGHRS and CDR2 as YFSETQ. The V gene lost 4 bases and the J gene lost 9 bases, with 13 bases spanning the gap. The length of the CDR3 is 13 residues. CDR3 amino acids: CASSGKEVRELFF. CDR3 sequence (DNA): TGCGCCAGCAGCGGGAAGGAGGTACGGGAGCTGTTTTTT.

V gene TRBV5-4 combines with J gene TRBJ2-1; 9 nucleotides match TRBD2. J gave up 5 bases and V 0 bases, and 0 bases lay outside the gene matches. Germline assignment: CDR1 SGHNT and CDR2 YYREEE (reference sequence). The CDR3 sequence is 14 residues long. The CDR3 sequence: CASSLGLADNEQFF. CDR3 nucleotides: TGTGCCAGCAGCTTGGGACTAGCGGACAATGAGCAGTTCTTC.

The chain couples TRBV7-2 to TRBJ2-7, with D perhaps matching TRBD2 (6 bases). The V gene lost 2 bases and the J gene lost 8 bases, with 13 bases spanning the gap. CDR3 length: 13 amino acids. Per the germline V gene, CDR1 is SGHTA and CDR2 is FQGNSA. Written as DNA, the CDR3 is TGTGCCAGCAGCTTAACGCACGGGGGAAAGCAGTACTTC. Residues: CASSLTHGGKQYF.

This clone was recorded a few times. The chain couples TRBV6-1 to TRBJ1-5; D is uncertain. Looked up from germline, CDR1 is MNHNS and CDR2 is SASEGT. Trimming took 5 bases from V and 3 from J, leaving 5 bases between them. CDR3 length: 12 amino acids. As DNA, the CDR3 is TGTGCCAGCAGTCTTTTCAATCAGCCCCAGCATTTT. Residues: CASSLFNQPQHF.

The rearrangement joins TRBV10-1 to TRBJ1-1; D is ambiguous. Per the germline V gene, CDR1 is WNHNN and CDR2 is SYGVQD (reference sequence). The CDR3 spans 14 residues. Trimming left V 0 bases short and J 7 bases short, with 12 bases between. The CDR3: CASSESGGKDEAFF. The CDR3 DNA sequence: TGCGCCAGCAGTGAGTCGGGAGGGAAGGATGAAGCTTTCTTT.

The chain recombines TRBV11-2 with TRBJ1-1; TRBD1 agrees at 8 bases. This CDR3 is 13 amino acids long. Germline CDR1 and CDR2: SGHAT and FQNNGV. J lost 10 bases, V lost 3 bases, and 7 bases had no gene match. CDR3: CASSFVQGALAFF. Written as DNA, the CDR3 is TGTGCCAGCAGCTTCGTTCAGGGGGCCTTAGCTTTCTTT.

The chain uses TRBV19 and TRBJ2-3, with 9 bases aligning to TRBD2. V shed 6 bases and J 6 bases; nucleotides not matched to a gene: 16. Germline lookup yields CDR1 LNHDA and CDR2 SQIVND (reference sequence). The CDR3 consists of 17 residues. CDR3 sequence: CASRTSGTLRWADTQYF. The CDR3 region has the DNA TGTGCCAGTAGGACTAGCGGAACTCTTAGGTGGGCGGATACGCAGTATTTT. The full variable domain, with the rest looked up from reference TRBV19 and TRBJ2-3, is DGGITQSPKYLFRKEGQNVTLSCEQNLNHDAMYWYRQDPGQGLRLIYYSQIVNDFQKGDIAEGYSVSREKKESFPLTVTSAQKNPTAFYLCASRTSGTLRWADTQYFGPGTRLTVL.

This clone appeared a few times. This chain connects TRBV5-4 to TRBJ2-5, with 9 bases identical to TRBD1. The CDR3 length is 17 residues. Losses at the gene ends were 0 bases for V and 1 base for J; bases not matched to a gene: 7. Germline lookup yields CDR1 SGHNT and CDR2 YYREEE (reference sequence). In nucleotides, the CDR3 is TGTGCCAGCAGCTTGGCTGTCGGACAGGGGCCCCAAGAGACCCAGTACTTC. Translating gives CASSLAVGQGPQETQYF.

The chain has TRBV28 and TRBJ2-3; no firm D call. CDR3 length: 15 amino acids. Germline loops: CDR1 MDHEN, CDR2 SYDVKM. The V end was cut by 6 bases, the J end by 2 bases, with 15 bases between. The CDR3 bases are TGTGCCAGCAGCTTCAGTTATCAGGTCACAGATACGCAGTATTTT. Translation gives CASSFSYQVTDTQYF.

This chain connects TRBV7-3 to TRBJ2-1; TRBD2 agrees at 8 bases. The germline V gene encodes CDR1 SGHTA and CDR2 FQGTGA. There are 16 residues in the CDR3. Losses at the gene ends were 2 bases for V and 7 bases for J; bases not matched to a gene: 10. The DNA of the CDR3 is TGTGCCAGCAGCTTAGACCCGGGAGGGCCTAGTAATGAGCAGTTCTTC. The encoded protein is CASSLDPGGPSNEQFF.

This sequence joins TRBV28 and TRBJ2-6; TRBD2 might be the D (5 bases). V lost 5 bases to trimming and J lost 1 base, with 9 bases between them. The length of the CDR3 is 15 residues. Germline CDR1 is MDHEN and CDR2 is SYDVKM. CDR3 sequence: CASSLPGSGANVLTF. CDR3 bases: TGTGCCAGCAGTCTTCCGGGGTCTGGGGCCAACGTCCTGACTTTC.

In this sample, this clone turned up once. The genes are TRBV28 and TRBJ2-2; D is uncertain. The CDR3 length is 13 residues. The V end was cut by 2 bases, the J end by 4 bases, with 5 bases between. Germline CDR1 and CDR2: MDHEN and SYDVKM. CDR3: CASSLEATGELFF. CDR3 bases: TGTGCCAGCAGTTTAGAGGCCACCGGGGAGCTGTTTTTT. The complete variable domain, with remaining parts taken from reference TRBV28 and TRBJ2-2, reads DVKVTQSSRYLVKRTGEKVFLECVQDMDHENMFWYRQDPGLGLRLIYFSYDVKMKEKGDIPEGYSVSREKKERFSLILESASTNQTSMYLCASSLEATGELFFGEGSRLTVL.

V gene TRBV5-1 combines with J gene TRBJ1-1; D remains ambiguous. Germline CDR1 reads SGHRS; CDR2 reads YFSETQ. V was clipped by 3 bases and J by 1 base, with 10 bases between them. The CDR3 contains 14 residues. The CDR3 protein is CASSSSGQNTEAFF. CDR3 DNA: TGCGCCAGCAGCTCCAGCGGGCAGAACACTGAAGCTTTCTTT.

The chain employs TRBV6-1 and TRBJ2-5; perhaps TRBD1 as D (5 bases). TRBJ2-7 matches the DNA end more closely, so the J call is doubtful. Germline V gene sequence: CDR1 MNHNS, CDR2 SASEGT. This CDR3 comprises 14 residues. The DNA of the CDR3 is TGTGCCAGCAGTGGACGACAGAGCTCCTACGAGCAGTACTTC. This gives the protein CASSGRQSSYEQYF.

This chain links TRBV9 with TRBJ1-1, with D uncertain. This CDR3 has 15 residues. V was shortened by 4 bases and J by 2 bases, with 15 bases between the two germline ends. CDR1 and CDR2 (germline): SGDLS, YYNGEE. The CDR3 sequence is CASSTGRTINTEAFF. The DNA for the CDR3 is TGTGCCAGCAGCACCGGACGGACTATTAACACTGAAGCTTTCTTT.

The chain combines TRBV19 with TRBJ2-1; 9 nucleotides align to TRBD1. V dropped 5 bases and J dropped 4; count of bases not matched to a gene: 9. The CDR3 sequence is 16 residues long. Germline loops: CDR1 LNHDA, CDR2 SQIVND (reference sequence). CDR3: CASSPQDRGAYNEQFF. The CDR3 nucleotides are TGTGCCAGTAGTCCCCAGGACAGGGGTGCGTACAATGAGCAGTTCTTC.

The CDR3 reads CASSQYSFQNTEAFF. CDR3 nucleotide sequence: TGCGCCAGCAGCCAATACTCGTTCCAGAACACTGAAGCTTTCTTT. The V gene is TRBV4-1, the J gene TRBJ1-1; D gene unclear. Germline-derived CDR1 and CDR2 are MGHRA and YSYEKL. The V gene lost 2 bases and the J gene lost 1 base, with 11 bases spanning the gap. The CDR3 runs to 15 residues.